This T cell receptor beta chain comes out of a study of OX40 agonist ivuxolimab in advanced cancers. The overall study: Patients were treated with intravenous ivuxolimab, dosed at 0.01 to 10 mg/kg and infused every 2 weeks. Cancers in dose escalation were hepatocellular, melanoma, renal cell and head and neck.

V lost 0 bases, J lost 4 bases, and 16 bases lay in between. This CDR3 has 17 residues. Germline lookup yields CDR1 MGHRA and CDR2 YSYEKL. This clone was seen once. The protocol was immunoSEQ multiplex PCR, while the TCRdb copy is restricted to in-frame clones and leaves out a portion. The sample yields about 40,000 clones, roughly 86% seen once. The receptor was derived from an adult with an advanced solid tumor such as melanoma, head and neck, liver or kidney cancer. This chain joins TRBV4-1 and TRBJ1-5, with a possible D match to TRBD1 (5 bases). Sample: CD4+ or CD8+ T cells sorted from blood, taken in a trial of the OX40 agonist ivuxolimab. CDR3 sequence: CASSQDWQGATNQPQHF. The CDR3, as DNA: TGCGCCAGCAGCCAAGATTGGCAGGGAGCAACAAATCAGCCCCAGCATTTT.